One and the same sample provided the 27 T cell receptor beta chains below, sequenced in a study of blood T cell repertoires in COVID-19. Method: immunoSEQ multiplex PCR; TCRdb's copy keeps in-frame clones and lacks some. This table has some 67,000 clones, 75% to 85% appearing once. The sequencing input was peripheral blood. Receptors were obtained from a woman in her sixties with acute or convalescent COVID-19.

This clone is a singleton in its sample. This chain links TRBV10-3 with TRBJ1-6; a possible D gene is TRBD1 (5 bases). Per the germline V gene, CDR1 is ENHRY and CDR2 is SYGVKD. The CDR3 spans 15 residues. V was trimmed by 2 bases and J by 9 bases, leaving 14 bases between them. CDR3 DNA: TGTGCCATCAGTGAGACGGCTCAGGGAAGTTCACCCCTCCACTTT. Protein sequence: CAISETAQGSSPLHF.

The V and J genes are TRBV10-3 and TRBJ1-1, with 9 nucleotides matching TRBD1. CDR1 ENHRY and CDR2 SYGVKD come from the germline V gene. CDR3 length: 13 residues. Germline trimming cut 7 bases from V and 3 bases from J; bases unmatched to any gene: 3. The CDR3 bases are TGTGCCATCACTGGGACAGGGTACACTGAAGCTTTCTTT. Translating gives CAITGTGYTEAFF.

The rearrangement joins TRBV6-6 to TRBJ1-4, with D possibly TRBD1 on 6 matching bases. CDR1 and CDR2 (germline): MNHNY, SVGAGI (reference sequence). The V end was cut by 6 bases, the J end by 8 bases, with 19 bases between. This CDR3 comprises 15 residues. CDR3 in amino acids: CASSSVQGEGEKLFF. CDR3 sequence (DNA): TGTGCCAGCAGCTCCGTACAGGGTGAGGGGGAAAAACTGTTTTTT.

The chain carries TRBV6-2 or TRBV6-3 and TRBJ2-7, with D perhaps TRBD2 (5 bases). Germline V lookup: CDR1 MNHEY, CDR2 SVGEGT. V lost 2 bases and J lost 5, with 16 bases in between. This CDR3 has 15 residues. DNA of the CDR3: TGTGCCAGCAGTTACCCCCGGACGGGGTTCCACGAGCAGTACTTC. Encoded protein: CASSYPRTGFHEQYF.

The CDR3 loop is CASSRPTSGGPDTQYF. The DNA for the CDR3 is TGTGCCAGCAGTCGCCCGACTAGCGGGGGGCCGGATACGCAGTATTTT. V and J are TRBV6-6 and TRBJ2-3; 13 bases map to TRBD2. V shed 5 bases, J shed 6 bases, and the junction held 8 bases outside the gene matches. The CDR3 runs to 16 residues. Germline CDR1 reads MNHNY; CDR2 reads SVGAGI (reference sequence).

For this clone: At one end, the junction sequence differs from germline, possibly due to a read error. The J gene is TRBJ2-3, the V gene TRBV7-7; TRBD1 aligns across 9 bases. Germline V lookup: CDR1 SSHAT, CDR2 FNYEAQ (reference sequence). CDR3 length equals 16 residues. The CDR3 reads CASSLGLQGASDTQYF. In DNA form, the CDR3 reads TGTGCTAGCAGCTTAGGGTTACAGGGGGCATCGGATACGCAGTATTTT.

The gene calls are TRBV19 and TRBJ1-1; D is perhaps TRBD1 (6 bases). CDR3 size: 13 residues. Germline loops: CDR1 LNHDA, CDR2 SQIVND (reference sequence). V shed 11 bases and J shed 0 bases, with 13 bases lying between them. In DNA form, the CDR3 reads TGTGCCGCAAGCAGGGGCATGAACACTGAAGCTTTCTTT. Protein product: CAASRGMNTEAFF.

The CDR3 spells CSVGDRGREKLFF. The CDR3 DNA reads as TGCAGCGTAGGGGACAGGGGGCGCGAAAAACTGTTTTTT. This sequence joins TRBV29-1 and TRBJ1-4, with TRBD1 identical over 12 bases. V shed 6 bases, J shed 8 bases, and the junction held 4 bases outside the gene matches. The CDR3 is 13 amino acids. Looked up from germline, CDR1 is SQVTM and CDR2 is ANQGSEA.

The rearrangement uses TRBV11-2 and TRBJ1-1; a possible D gene is TRBD1 (5 bases). CDR1 SGHAT and CDR2 FQNNGV come from the germline V gene. V was clipped by 3 bases and J by 1 base, with 6 bases between them. CDR3 size: 13 residues. The CDR3, as DNA: TGTGCCAGCAGCTTCGGGGGGAACACTGAAGCTTTCTTT. This encodes CASSFGGNTEAFF.

The rearrangement joins TRBV18 to TRBJ1-1, with D possibly matching TRBD1 (6 bases). Germline loops: CDR1 KGHSH, CDR2 LQKENI. Deletions cut 4 bases from V and 1 base from J, with 13 bases between. The CDR3 is made up of 15 amino acids. The CDR3, as DNA: TGTGCCAGCTCACGACAACAGGGTGGGAACACTGAAGCTTTCTTT. It yields the protein CASSRQQGGNTEAFF.

The rearrangement links TRBV3-1 (or the pseudogene TRBV3-2) to TRBJ2-7; a weak D match, TRBD1 (5 bases). V was pared by 0 bases and J by 6 bases, with 12 bases between. Germline CDR1 reads LGHDT; CDR2 reads YNNKEL (reference sequence). The CDR3 extends over 14 amino acids. The CDR3 DNA follows: TGTGCCAGCAGCCAAGAAGAAACAGGCCCCGAGCAGTACTTC. It codes for CASSQEETGPEQYF.

V is TRBV5-1 and J is TRBJ2-1; D remains ambiguous. The CDR3 consists of 15 residues. Trimming pared 4 bases from V and 0 bases from J, leaving 11 bases between. CDR1 is SGHRS and CDR2 is YFSETQ in the germline V gene. The CDR3 DNA is TGCGCCAGCAGCCCTCATAGTTACTCCTACAATGAGCAGTTCTTC. Protein: CASSPHSYSYNEQFF.

The chain has TRBV6-1 and TRBJ2-6; 7 nucleotides agree with TRBD1. The CDR3 has 19 amino acids. CDR1 is MNHNS, CDR2 SASEGT, per germline. J lost 0 bases, V lost 1 base, and 9 bases had no gene match. The DNA for the CDR3 is TGTGCCAGCAGTGAAGTGTACGGGACAGTTGACTCTGGGGCCAACGTCCTGACTTTC. Translation: CASSEVYGTVDSGANVLTF.

The chain links TRBV12-5 to TRBJ1-2; TRBD1 matches 10 bases. Trimming at V came to 3 bases and at J to 4 bases, leaving 5 bases not matched to a gene. Germline values: CDR1 LGHNT, CDR2 FRNRAP. This CDR3 contains 15 residues. DNA for the CDR3: TGTGCTAGTGGTTTCGGACAGGGGGGACCCTATGGCTACACCTTC. Amino acid sequence: CASGFGQGGPYGYTF.

J is TRBJ1-2 and V is TRBV5-6; perhaps TRBD1 as D (5 bases). The CDR3 extends over 14 amino acids. Germline V lookup: CDR1 SGHDT, CDR2 YYEEEE. Trimming stripped 7 bases from V and 4 bases from J, with 17 bases between. The CDR3 DNA reads TGTGCCAGCTCCGCGGGGGGGTTCGCCTATGGCTACACCTTC. Protein product: CASSAGGFAYGYTF.

The chain uses TRBV5-4 and TRBJ1-4, with D unresolved. V was cut by 0 bases and J by 3 bases, with 9 bases left in between. The germline gives CDR1 SGHNT, CDR2 YYREEE (reference sequence). The CDR3 has 15 amino acids. The DNA for the CDR3 is TGTGCCAGCAGCTTGGCGGTAGCATCTAATGAAAAACTGTTTTTT. Residues: CASSLAVASNEKLFF.

The table lists this clone with a few counts. The chain uses TRBV5-1 and TRBJ1-6; TRBD1 might be the D (5 bases). The V end was cut by 2 bases, the J end by 8 bases, with 8 bases between. Germline V CDR1 and CDR2: SGHRS, YFSETQ. The CDR3 extends over 13 amino acids. The CDR3 is CASSLGDHSPLHF. In DNA, the CDR3 is TGCGCCAGCAGCTTAGGGGATCATTCACCCCTCCACTTT. The entire variable domain, with the rest obtained from reference TRBV5-1 and TRBJ1-6, is as follows: KAGVTQTPRYLIKTRGQQVTLSCSPISGHRSVSWYQQTPGQGLQFLFEYFSETQRNKGNFPGRFSGRQFSNSRSEMNVSTLELGDSALYLCASSLGDHSPLHFGNGTRLTVT.

This sequence joins TRBV6-6 and TRBJ2-2; maybe TRBD2 (5 bases). Trimming left V 6 bases short and J 4 bases short, with 9 bases between. The germline gives CDR1 MNHNY, CDR2 SVGAGI (reference sequence). The CDR3 runs to 13 residues. The CDR3 here is CASSRGLTGELFF. The CDR3 region has the DNA TGTGCCAGCAGCCGGGGTCTCACCGGGGAGCTGTTTTTT.

A few counts support this clone. CDR3 loop: CASIYRVGWNTEAFF. The CDR3 nucleotides read TGTGCCAGCATCTACAGGGTGGGGTGGAACACTGAAGCTTTCTTT. The chain recombines TRBV6-6 with TRBJ1-1; maybe TRBD1 (6 bases). The CDR3 loop spans 15 amino acids. Looked up from germline, CDR1 is MNHNY and CDR2 is SVGAGI (reference sequence). With 7 bases removed from V and 1 base from J, the gap between germline ends came to 16 bases.

The gene calls are TRBV11-2 and TRBJ2-2; a weak D match, TRBD2 (7 bases). The germline V gene encodes CDR1 SGHAT and CDR2 FQNNGV. The CDR3 extends over 15 amino acids. V was shortened by 3 bases and J by 6 bases, with 14 bases between the two germline ends. CDR3 loop: CASSLPGGPAGELFF. CDR3 nucleotides: TGTGCCAGCAGCTTGCCGGGGGGCCCCGCCGGGGAGCTGTTTTTT.

This chain links TRBV5-1 with TRBJ2-6; TRBD1 agrees at 7 bases. J lost 2 bases, V lost 4 bases, and 12 bases had no gene match. This CDR3 has 18 amino acids. Germline V lookup: CDR1 SGHRS, CDR2 YFSETQ. DNA for the CDR3: TGCGCCAGCAGCATCGGGACAGCCTTTGAGCCTGGGGCCAACGTCCTGACTTTC. It specifies CASSIGTAFEPGANVLTF.

About this clone: The sample has other DNA sequences that encode this CDR3 too. This chain links TRBV24-1 with TRBJ1-1, with 8 positions matching TRBD1. CDR1 is KGHDR, CDR2 SFDVKD, per germline. This CDR3 is built from 15 residues. With V trimmed by 4 bases and J by 1 base, 4 bases remained unmatched. As DNA, the CDR3 is TGTGCCACCAGTGACACCGGGACAGGGAACACTGAAGCTTTCTTT. It translates to CATSDTGTGNTEAFF.

The chain recombines TRBV18 with TRBJ1-2; 7 bases are a match to TRBD1. With 3 bases clipped from V and 7 bases from J, the junction kept 5 bases outside the gene matches. Germline V lookup: CDR1 KGHSH, CDR2 LQKENI. This CDR3 region has 13 residues. CDR3 sequence reads: CASSPDRNAGYTF. CDR3 coding DNA: TGTGCCAGCTCACCGGACAGGAACGCTGGCTACACCTTC.

The chain employs TRBV7-8 and TRBJ2-7; D might be TRBD1 (7 bases). Germline V CDR1 and CDR2: SGHVS, FQNEAQ. The CDR3 runs 14 residues. Trimming cost V 1 base and J 4 bases, with 11 bases left between them. This CDR3 is CASSLGAGQYEQYF. CDR3 nucleotide sequence: TGTGCCAGCAGCTTAGGGGCGGGACAGTACGAGCAGTACTTC.

The chain couples TRBV28 to TRBJ1-1; D gene uncertain. Trimming left V 3 bases short and J 5 bases short, with 10 bases between. This CDR3 region has 13 residues. Germline lookup yields CDR1 MDHEN and CDR2 SYDVKM. CDR3 sequence reads: CASSLEGGTEAFF. CDR3 bases: TGTGCCAGCAGTTTGGAGGGAGGGACTGAAGCTTTCTTT.

This clone has just a few counts. The chain uses TRBV27 and TRBJ2-7, with unresolved D. This CDR3 contains 14 residues. From germline, CDR1 is MNHEY and CDR2 SMNVEV (reference sequence). The V end was cut by 1 base, the J end by 3 bases, with 10 bases between. The CDR3 sequence: CASSLLGRIYEQYF. The CDR3 region has the DNA TGTGCCAGCAGTTTATTGGGCAGAATCTACGAGCAGTACTTC.

DNA of the CDR3: TGTGCCAGCAGCCATGGGGACAGGGTGATGGAAAAACTGTTTTTT. Translating gives CASSHGDRVMEKLFF. The V and J genes are TRBV3-1 (or the pseudogene TRBV3-2) and TRBJ1-4; 9 positions agree with TRBD1. The CDR3 spans 15 residues. After removal of 3 bases from V and 8 bases from J, the junction contained 7 bases not matched to a gene. The germline V gene encodes CDR1 LGHDT and CDR2 YNNKEL (reference sequence).